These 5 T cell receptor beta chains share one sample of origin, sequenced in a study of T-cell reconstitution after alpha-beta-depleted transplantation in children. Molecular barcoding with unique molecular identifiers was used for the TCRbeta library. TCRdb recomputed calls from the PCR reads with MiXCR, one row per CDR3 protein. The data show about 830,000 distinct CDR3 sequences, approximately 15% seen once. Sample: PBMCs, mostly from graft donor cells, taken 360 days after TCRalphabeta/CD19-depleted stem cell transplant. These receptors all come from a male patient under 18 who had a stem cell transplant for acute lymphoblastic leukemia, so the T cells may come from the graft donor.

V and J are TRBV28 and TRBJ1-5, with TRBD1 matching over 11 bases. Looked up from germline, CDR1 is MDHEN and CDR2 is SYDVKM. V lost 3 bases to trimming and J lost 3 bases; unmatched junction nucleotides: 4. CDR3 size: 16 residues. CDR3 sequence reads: CASSFLGQGVNQPQHF. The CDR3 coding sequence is TGTGCCAGCAGTTTTTTGGGACAGGGGGTCAATCAGCCCCAGCATTTT.

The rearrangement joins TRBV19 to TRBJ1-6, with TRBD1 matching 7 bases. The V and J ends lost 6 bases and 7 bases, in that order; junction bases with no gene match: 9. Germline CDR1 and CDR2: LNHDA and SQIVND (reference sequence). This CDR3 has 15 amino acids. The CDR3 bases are TGTGCCAGTAGCCTACAGGGGCTTTTGAATTCACCCCTCCACTTT. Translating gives CASSLQGLLNSPLHF.

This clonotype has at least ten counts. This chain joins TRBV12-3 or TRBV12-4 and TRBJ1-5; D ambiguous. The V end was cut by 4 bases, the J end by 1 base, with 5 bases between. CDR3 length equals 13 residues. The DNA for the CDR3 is TGTGCCAGCAGTTCTGTGAGCAATCAGCCCCAGCATTTT. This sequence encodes CASSSVSNQPQHF.

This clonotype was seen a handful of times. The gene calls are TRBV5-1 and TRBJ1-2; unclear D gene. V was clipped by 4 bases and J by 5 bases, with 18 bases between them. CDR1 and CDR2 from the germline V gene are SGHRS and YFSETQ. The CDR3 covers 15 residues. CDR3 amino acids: CASSKTSTLSYGYTF. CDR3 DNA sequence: TGCGCCAGCAGCAAAACTTCCACGTTGTCTTATGGCTACACCTTC. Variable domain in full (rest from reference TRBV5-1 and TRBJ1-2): KAGVTQTPRYLIKTRGQQVTLSCSPISGHRSVSWYQQTPGQGLQFLFEYFSETQRNKGNFPGRFSGRQFSNSRSEMNVSTLELGDSALYLCASSKTSTLSYGYTFGSGTRLTVV.

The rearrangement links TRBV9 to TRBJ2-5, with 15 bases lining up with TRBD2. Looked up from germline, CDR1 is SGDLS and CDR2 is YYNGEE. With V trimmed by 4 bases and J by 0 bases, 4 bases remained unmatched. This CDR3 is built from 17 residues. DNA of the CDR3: TGTGCCAGCAGCCCGGGGACTAGCGGGAGGAACCAAGAGACCCAGTACTTC. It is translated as CASSPGTSGRNQETQYF.